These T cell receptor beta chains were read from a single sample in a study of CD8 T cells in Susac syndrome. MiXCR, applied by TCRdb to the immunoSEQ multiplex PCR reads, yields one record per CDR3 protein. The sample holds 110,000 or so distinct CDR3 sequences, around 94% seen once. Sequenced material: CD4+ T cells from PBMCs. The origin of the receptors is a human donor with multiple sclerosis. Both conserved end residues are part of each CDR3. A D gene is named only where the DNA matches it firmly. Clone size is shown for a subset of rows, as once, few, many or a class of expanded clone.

DNA: TGTGCCACCAGCAGAAGGTCGGGTCAGCCCCAGCATTTT
CDR3: CATSRRSGQPQHF
D: .
J: TRBJ1-5
size: .
V: TRBV15

DNA: TGTGCCAGCAGTCCGGCTAGCGGGGGGGCGACCGAGCAGTACTTC
CDR3: CASSPASGGATEQYF
D: TRBD2
J: TRBJ2-7
size: .
V: TRBV27

DNA: TGTGCCAGCAGCTTACTCGGTCAGCCCCAGCATTTT
CDR3: CASSLLGQPQHF
D: .
J: TRBJ1-5
size: .
V: TRBV7-9

DNA: TGTGCCACCAGTGATTACACCGGGGAGCTGTTTTTT
CDR3: CATSDYTGELFF
D: .
J: TRBJ2-2
size: .
V: TRBV24-1

DNA: TGTGCCGGGGCGGTGGACAGAAACAACTATGGCTACACCTTC
CDR3: CAGAVDRNNYGYTF
D: .
J: TRBJ1-2
size: .
V: TRBV6-6

DNA: TGTGCCAGCAGCCCATCACAGGGGTCCTACAAGGGTTCACCCCTCCACTTT
CDR3: CASSPSQGSYKGSPLHF
D: TRBD1
J: TRBJ1-6
size: .
V: TRBV28

DNA: TGTGCCAGCAGCGTAGCGCCACCAGGGGCCGGCACAGATACGCAGTATTTT
CDR3: CASSVAPPGAGTDTQYF
D: .
J: TRBJ2-3
size: .
V: TRBV9

DNA: TGTGCCTGGCGTCCCGCGCCCTCCTATGGCTACACCTTC
CDR3: CAWRPAPSYGYTF
D: .
J: TRBJ1-2
size: .
V: TRBV30

DNA: TGTGCCAGCAGCATGAGAACCCAAGAGACCCAGTACTTC
CDR3: CASSMRTQETQYF
D: .
J: TRBJ2-5
size: .
V: TRBV25-1

DNA: TGCAGTGCTAGAGGCGGGGGCGGAGCAGATACGCAGTATTTT
CDR3: CSARGGGGADTQYF
D: .
J: TRBJ2-3
size: .
V: TRBV20-1

DNA: TGTGCCAGCAGTGAAAATCAGGGGTGGGAGCAGTACTTC
CDR3: CASSENQGWEQYF
D: .
J: TRBJ2-7
size: .
V: TRBV6-5

DNA: TGTGCCAGCACAGGACAGACTAAGCTTACTGAAGCTTTCTTT
CDR3: CASTGQTKLTEAFF
D: .
J: TRBJ1-1
size: .
V: TRBV11-2

DNA: TGTGCCAGCAGCCAAGGACCCCAAGTCACCTACAATGAGCAGTTCTTC
CDR3: CASSQGPQVTYNEQFF
D: .
J: TRBJ2-1
size: .
V: TRBV3-1

DNA: TGTGCCAGCAGCTTAGTGTACATCGACTCTGGAAACACCATATATTTT
CDR3: CASSLVYIDSGNTIYF
D: .
J: TRBJ1-3
size: .
V: TRBV7-8

DNA: TGTGCCAGCAGTTACGGACCGTACGAGCAGTACTTC
CDR3: CASSYGPYEQYF
D: .
J: TRBJ2-7
size: .
V: TRBV6-5

DNA: TGTGCCAGCAGCCCAAATTACAATGAGCAGTTCTTC
CDR3: CASSPNYNEQFF
D: .
J: TRBJ2-1
size: .
V: TRBV7-2

DNA: TGTGCCAGCAGTCCCAACCGGGACAGTCAAGAGACCCAGTACTTC
CDR3: CASSPNRDSQETQYF
D: TRBD1
J: TRBJ2-5
size: .
V: TRBV7-2

DNA: TGTGCCAGCAGCTCCTTCGGCACCGACGGTAGGGAGACCCAGTACTTC
CDR3: CASSSFGTDGRETQYF
D: .
J: TRBJ2-5
size: .
V: TRBV7-9

DNA: TGCAGCGTTGAGCAGGGATATGGCTACACCTTC
CDR3: CSVEQGYGYTF
D: .
J: TRBJ1-2
size: few
V: TRBV29-1

DNA: TGCGCCAGCAGCTTGGAGGTGGGGCCGTCACCCCTCCACTTT
CDR3: CASSLEVGPSPLHF
D: .
J: TRBJ1-6
size: .
V: TRBV5-1

DNA: TGCGCCAGCAGCTTGGACCCCTTGCGGGGGGGCGTTTACAATGAGCAGTTCTTC
CDR3: CASSLDPLRGGVYNEQFF
D: TRBD2
J: TRBJ2-1
size: .
V: TRBV5-1

DNA: TGTGCCATCAGTGAAGCGGGGCAAGAGACCCAGTACTTC
CDR3: CAISEAGQETQYF
D: TRBD2
J: TRBJ2-5
size: .
V: TRBV10-3